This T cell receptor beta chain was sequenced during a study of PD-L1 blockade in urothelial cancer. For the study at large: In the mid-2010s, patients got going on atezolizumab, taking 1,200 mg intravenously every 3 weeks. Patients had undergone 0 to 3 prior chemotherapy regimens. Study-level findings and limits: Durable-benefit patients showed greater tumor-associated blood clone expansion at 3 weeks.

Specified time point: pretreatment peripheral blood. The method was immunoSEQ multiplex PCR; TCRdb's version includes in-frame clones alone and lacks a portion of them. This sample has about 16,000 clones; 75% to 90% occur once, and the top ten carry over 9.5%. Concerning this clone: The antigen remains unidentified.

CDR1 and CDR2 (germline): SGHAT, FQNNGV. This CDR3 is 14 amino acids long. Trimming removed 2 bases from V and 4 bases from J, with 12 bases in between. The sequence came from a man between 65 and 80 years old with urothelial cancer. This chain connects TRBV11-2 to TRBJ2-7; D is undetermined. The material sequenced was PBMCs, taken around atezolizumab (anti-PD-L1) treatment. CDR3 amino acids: CASSLILAGYEQYF. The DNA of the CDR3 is TGTGCCAGCAGCTTAATCTTAGCCGGTTACGAGCAGTACTTC.